The table lists the clone carrying this T cell receptor beta chain with a few counts. Its antigen is currently unknown. This entry is derived from a study of post-analysis software for immune sequencing data. Study observations and caveats: Relative to controls, patients with multiple sclerosis showed significantly lower normalized Chao1 diversity. TRBV5-6, TRBV5-1 and TRBV20-1 belonged to a set of roughly five TRBV segments that were more frequent in patients than controls.

Between the trimmed V and J ends, which lost 3 bases and 8 bases, there was a span of 13 bases. In germline, CDR1 is SGHVS, CDR2 FQNEAQ. This CDR3 spans 13 amino acids. Unique molecular identifiers had been added to the TCR beta cDNA libraries. Each sample of about 0.9 to 10 million input T cells yielded roughly 500,000 cDNA molecules, so each molecule approximated one T cell. Each CDR3 protein is one row after TCRdb ran MiXCR on the PCR reads. The sample lists hundreds of thousands of distinct CDR3 sequences; less than 40% were seen once. The source material was blood. The sequence was obtained from a girl aged 5-17 years with multiple sclerosis. V and J are TRBV7-8 and TRBJ1-2; possibly TRBD1 for D (5 bases). This CDR3 is CASSFRDGQGYTF. The CDR3 nucleotides read TGTGCCAGCAGCTTCCGGGACGGTCAGGGCTACACCTTC.